This is a list of T cell receptor beta chains from one sample in a study of regulatory T cells in long-lasting Graves disease. TCRdb reanalysed the multiplex PCR reads using MiXCR and keeps one entry per CDR3 protein. Of 400,000 to 650,000 distinct CDR3 sequences detected, around 16% appear once; the ten largest clones hold 20% to 30%. This same sample was also part of a study on T cells in Graves' hyperthyroidism and ophthalmopathy.

This specimen was peripheral blood mononuclear cells (PBMCs), taken at new diagnosis, from a patient treated with antithyroid drugs. These receptors all come from a woman in her forties or fifties with Graves disease. The CDR3 runs from the conserved cysteine through the conserved F or W.

j_gene	v_gene	CDR3aa
TRBJ1-1	TRBV18	CASSRSQRTDPEAFF
TRBJ2-1	TRBV5-5	CASRTGVNGRNEQFF
TRBJ2-5	TRBV4-1	CASSQESQSFWETQYF
TRBJ2-2	TRBV12-3/TRBV12-4	CASSWTGEEAGELFF
TRBJ2-2	TRBV11-3	CASSLSGARSAGELFF
TRBJ1-1	TRBV6-1	CASNMYPGTEAFF
TRBJ1-5	TRBV12-3/TRBV12-4	CASSWGGGNQPQHF
TRBJ1-1	TRBV3-1	CASSQGPANTEAFF
TRBJ1-1	TRBV5-1	CASSLNPSLNTEAFF
TRBJ1-1	TRBV4-1	CASSQENSMFAFF
TRBJ1-2	TRBV3-1	CASSPDSYNYGYTF
TRBJ2-1	TRBV7-9	CASSLGRGYNEQFF
TRBJ1-1	TRBV6-1	CASSHRGSTEAFF
TRBJ2-5	TRBV11-3	CASSLDQVETQYF
TRBJ1-1	TRBV2	CASRGAPNTEAFF
TRBJ2-5	TRBV20-1	CSAWDIGRQETQYF
TRBJ1-1	TRBV3-1	CASSQEGGEAFF
TRBJ1-1	TRBV19	CASSMGPVEAFF
TRBJ1-6	TRBV4-2	CASSQVVSDNGLLLHF
TRBJ2-1	TRBV2	CASSEGLAADNEQFF
TRBJ2-5	TRBV7-2	CASNSTLGAVRF
TRBJ2-7	TRBV20-1	CSATSGQVISYEQYF
TRBJ2-3	TRBV2	CASLLGWPDTQYF
TRBJ1-2	TRBV2	CASSIPGQGEANYGYTF
TRBJ2-3	TRBV7-8	CASSLAPQGIPDTQYF
TRBJ2-7	TRBV7-9	CASSVQLHEQYF
TRBJ1-2	TRBV29-1	CSVEDYTNNYGYTF
TRBJ1-4	TRBV28	CASNPGQGAVEKLFF
TRBJ1-3	TRBV30	CAWSAQSGNTIYF
TRBJ2-1	TRBV11-2	CASSSSPVRGNEQFF
TRBJ2-7	TRBV2	CASRQTSGNIHEQYF
TRBJ2-3	TRBV5-1	CASSYGQGKADTQYF
TRBJ2-1	TRBV29-1	CSVGGVNEQFF